This paragraph covers one T cell receptor beta chain sequence. Its specificity is unknown. This CDR3 contains 13 residues. The V gene lost 0 bases and the J gene lost 12 bases, with 17 bases spanning the gap. The V gene's germline CDR1 is SQVTM and CDR2 ANQGSEA. This record belongs to a study of CD8 T cells in ankylosing spondylitis. Overall study results and limits: Reactive arthritis synovial fluid and blood were previously reported to contain some motif variants. Peripheral blood samples showed relatively rare disease-linked clones, and these clones were CD8+. Eight highly homologous variants made up a TCR beta motif, and this motif appeared characteristic of ankylosing spondylitis blood.

Quantitative barcoded 5'-RACE was used to prepare TCR beta libraries. Each CDR3 protein gets one entry after TCRdb re-called the 5' RACE reads with MiXCR. The table lists about 540,000 distinct CDR3 sequences, 10% to 15% of them singletons. The sequence came from a male donor with ankylosing spondylitis. The V call is TRBV29-1, the J call TRBJ1-1; tentatively, D is TRBD1 (5 bases). Sequencing input: blood, either unsorted or a sorted T cell fraction (not recorded which). CDR3 residues: CSVEEASGTRTFF. Here the CDR3 DNA reads TGCAGCGTTGAAGAGGCCTCCGGGACCCGAACTTTCTTT.